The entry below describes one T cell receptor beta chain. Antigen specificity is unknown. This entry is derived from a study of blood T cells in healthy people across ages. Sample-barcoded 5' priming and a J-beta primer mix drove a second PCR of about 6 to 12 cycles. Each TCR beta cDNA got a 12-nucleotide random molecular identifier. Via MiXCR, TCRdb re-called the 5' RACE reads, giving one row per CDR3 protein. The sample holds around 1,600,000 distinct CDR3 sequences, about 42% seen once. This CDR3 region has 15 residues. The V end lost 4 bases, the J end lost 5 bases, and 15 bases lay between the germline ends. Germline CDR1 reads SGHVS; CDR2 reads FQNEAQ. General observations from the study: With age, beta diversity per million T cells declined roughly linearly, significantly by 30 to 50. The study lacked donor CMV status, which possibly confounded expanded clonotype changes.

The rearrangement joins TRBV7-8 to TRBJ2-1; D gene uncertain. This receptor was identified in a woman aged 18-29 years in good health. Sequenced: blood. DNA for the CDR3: TGTGCCAGCAGCTCTACCCGGCGGTCGAACAATGAGCAGTTCTTC. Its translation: CASSSTRRSNNEQFF. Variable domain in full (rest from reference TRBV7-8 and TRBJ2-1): GAGVSQSPRYKVAKRGQDVALRCDPISGHVSLFWYQQALGQGPEFLTYFQNEAQLDKSGLPSDRFFAERPEGSVSTLKIQRTQQEDSAVYLCASSSTRRSNNEQFFGPGTRLTVL.